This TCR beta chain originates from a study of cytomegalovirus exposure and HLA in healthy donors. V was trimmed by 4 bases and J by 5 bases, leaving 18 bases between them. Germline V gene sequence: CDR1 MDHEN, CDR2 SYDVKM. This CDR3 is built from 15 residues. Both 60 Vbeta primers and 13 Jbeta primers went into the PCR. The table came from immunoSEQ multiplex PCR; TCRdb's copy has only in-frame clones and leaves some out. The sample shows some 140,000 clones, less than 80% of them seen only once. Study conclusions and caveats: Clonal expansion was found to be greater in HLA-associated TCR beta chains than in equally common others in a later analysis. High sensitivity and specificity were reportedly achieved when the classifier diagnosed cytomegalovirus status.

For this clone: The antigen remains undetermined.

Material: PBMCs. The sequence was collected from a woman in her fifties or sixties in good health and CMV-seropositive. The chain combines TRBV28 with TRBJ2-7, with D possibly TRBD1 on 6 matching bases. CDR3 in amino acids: CASSSTTGLSHEQYF. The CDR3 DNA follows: TGTGCCAGCAGTTCCACGACAGGACTGTCGCACGAGCAGTACTTC.